Listed below are T cell receptor beta chains from one sample, sequenced in a study of blood T cell repertoires in COVID-19. Profiled with immunoSEQ multiplex PCR; TCRdb holds only in-frame clones, not every one. The data show 280,000 or so clones, around 88% seen once. The material sequenced was peripheral blood. All receptors come from a woman in her 30s who had recovered from COVID-19. The CDR3 runs from the conserved cysteine through the conserved F or W. D genes are given only for firm matches. Rows may omit the clone size; those that give it use once, few, many or a size class.

TRBV7-9	TRBJ2-1	TRBD1	NA	CASSPGTAQFF	TGTGCCAGCAGCCCCGGGACAGCGCAGTTCTTC
TRBV7-9	TRBJ1-1	NA	NA	CASSPPRSQNTEAFF	TGTGCCAGCAGTCCTCCTAGATCGCAGAACACTGAAGCTTTCTTT
TRBV9	TRBJ1-4	NA	NA	CASSVDARGGREKLFF	TGTGCCAGCAGCGTAGATGCCCGGGGGGGCAGGGAAAAACTGTTTTTT
TRBV29-1	TRBJ2-3	NA	NA	CSVAGTSSITDTQYF	TGCAGCGTGGCCGGGACATCTTCAATCACAGATACGCAGTATTTT
TRBV3-1/TRBV3-2	TRBJ1-6	NA	NA	CASRMRSYNSPLHF	TGTGCCAGCAGGATGCGCTCCTATAATTCACCCCTCCACTTT
TRBV15	TRBJ1-1	NA	NA	CATSSQGVEAFF	TGTGCCACCAGCAGCCAGGGCGTTGAAGCTTTCTTT
TRBV9	TRBJ1-1	NA	once	CASTPYLDRFNTEAFF	TGTGCCAGCACCCCATATTTGGACAGATTCAACACTGAAGCTTTCTTT
TRBV4-2	TRBJ2-7	NA	NA	CASSYTGRGWF	TGTGCCAGCAGCTATACAGGGCGAGGTTGGTTC
TRBV28	TRBJ1-4	TRBD1	NA	CASSDRGATNEKLFF	TGTGCCAGCAGTGACAGGGGTGCAACTAATGAAAAACTGTTTTTT
TRBV11-2	TRBJ1-1	NA	NA	CASSPLSGASNTEAFF	TGTGCCAGCAGCCCCCTCTCAGGGGCCTCGAACACTGAAGCTTTCTTT
TRBV4-1	TRBJ1-2	NA	NA	CASSQVLLRTNYGYTF	TGCGCCAGCAGCCAGGTTCTTTTGCGTACTAACTATGGCTACACCTTC
TRBV15	TRBJ1-1	NA	NA	CATSRDLGGDTEAFF	TGTGCCACCAGTAGGGACCTAGGGGGAGACACTGAAGCTTTCTTT
TRBV6-5	TRBJ2-2	NA	NA	CATTGDTGELFF	TGTGCCACCACAGGAGACACCGGGGAGCTGTTTTTT
TRBV7-2	TRBJ2-3	TRBD2	few	CASTRDYLSTDTQYF	TGTGCCAGCACCCGGGACTACCTAAGCACAGATACGCAGTATTTT
TRBV7-9	TRBJ1-1	NA	NA	CASSLEAYTEAFF	TGTGCCAGCAGCTTGGAGGCGTACACTGAAGCTTTCTTT
TRBV6-2/TRBV6-3	TRBJ2-5	TRBD2	NA	CASSPGLAGAWGETQYF	TGTGCCAGCAGTCCCGGACTAGCGGGGGCATGGGGAGAGACCCAGTACTTC
TRBV4-3	TRBJ2-5	NA	NA	CASSQGLERKTQYF	TGCGCCAGCAGCCAAGGGTTAGAGCGGAAGACCCAGTACTTC
TRBV28	TRBJ1-4	TRBD1	NA	CASRTAGTVNEKLFF	TGTGCCAGCAGAACAGCCGGGACAGTTAATGAAAAACTGTTTTTT
TRBV11-1	TRBJ2-3	TRBD1	once	CASSSASTGMDTQYF	TGTGCCAGCAGCTCAGCCTCGACAGGGATGGATACGCAGTATTTT
TRBV28	TRBJ1-1	TRBD1	NA	CASSRDRGSNTEAFF	TGTGCCAGCAGTCGGGACAGGGGATCGAACACTGAAGCTTTCTTT
TRBV12-3/TRBV12-4	TRBJ2-1	TRBD1	NA	CASSQDRADEQFF	TGTGCCAGCAGCCAAGACAGGGCGGATGAGCAGTTCTTC
TRBV10-3	TRBJ2-2	TRBD1	once	CAIRGQGLAGELFF	TGTGCCATCAGGGGACAGGGGTTAGCCGGGGAGCTGTTTTTT
TRBV7-2	TRBJ2-3	TRBD1	NA	CASSLRQGAADTQYF	TGTGCCAGCAGCTTACGGCAGGGGGCGGCAGATACGCAGTATTTT
TRBV5-6	TRBJ1-5	NA	few	CASSFRDFNQPQHF	TGTGCCAGCAGCTTTCGGGACTTCAATCAGCCCCAGCATTTT
TRBV7-2	TRBJ2-5	NA	NA	CASSPTWAPETQYF	TGTGCCAGCAGTCCGACGTGGGCTCCAGAGACCCAGTACTTC
TRBV28	TRBJ2-3	TRBD1	NA	CASSLDRGQGGTDTQYF	TGTGCCAGCAGTTTAGACCGCGGACAGGGGGGAACAGATACGCAGTATTTT
TRBV2	TRBJ1-2	TRBD1	few	CASRTTGLDYGYTF	TGTGCCAGCAGGACGACAGGGTTGGACTATGGCTACACCTTC
TRBV30	TRBJ2-1	TRBD2	NA	CAWSVVLLAGGPGYNEQFF	TGTGCCTGGAGTGTAGTTCTCCTAGCGGGGGGGCCCGGCTACAATGAGCAGTTCTTC
TRBV9	TRBJ2-1	TRBD2	NA	CASRPLAGYNEQFF	TGTGCCAGCAGGCCACTAGCGGGCTACAATGAGCAGTTCTTC
TRBV15	TRBJ1-2	NA	NA	CATSRAGDGGVVF	TGTGCCACCAGCAGAGCGGGGGACGGGGGAGTGGTCTTC
TRBV9	TRBJ2-1	NA	NA	CASSVAGPSNEQFF	TGTGCCAGCAGCGTAGCTGGCCCGTCGAATGAGCAGTTCTTC
TRBV19	TRBJ2-2	TRBD1	NA	CASSIRLGQGRTGELFF	TGTGCCAGTAGTATCCGGTTAGGACAGGGGAGAACCGGGGAGCTGTTTTTT
TRBV2	TRBJ2-4	NA	NA	CASRADLAKNIQYF	TGTGCCAGCAGAGCCGATCTAGCCAAAAACATTCAGTACTTC
TRBV27	TRBJ1-2	NA	NA	CASTQIQGRPYGYTF	TGTGCCAGCACCCAAATCCAGGGGCGTCCATATGGCTACACCTTC
TRBV18	TRBJ1-5	NA	NA	CASSLYNQPQHF	TGTGCCAGCTCACTATACAATCAGCCCCAGCATTTT
TRBV7-2	TRBJ2-6	NA	NA	CASSLWGAVGANVLTF	TGTGCCAGCAGCTTATGGGGCGCGGTTGGGGCCAACGTCCTGACTTTC
TRBV19	TRBJ2-2	NA	NA	CASSPMARAGELFF	TGTGCCAGTAGTCCAATGGCGAGGGCCGGGGAGCTGTTTTTT
TRBV2	TRBJ1-5	NA	NA	CASSESFGGNQPQHF	TGTGCCAGCAGTGAATCATTCGGGGGGAATCAGCCCCAGCATTTT
TRBV13	TRBJ2-7	TRBD1	NA	CASSTRGQGKDEQYF	TGTGCCAGCAGCACCAGGGGACAGGGAAAGGACGAGCAGTACTTC
TRBV5-1	TRBJ2-2	NA	once	CASRKTGQNTGELFF	TGCGCCAGCAGGAAGACAGGCCAGAACACCGGGGAGCTGTTTTTT
TRBV7-8	TRBJ1-6	NA	NA	CASSLGRDYNSPLHF	TGTGCCAGCAGCTTGGGCAGGGACTATAATTCACCCCTCCACTTT
TRBV18	TRBJ2-5	NA	NA	CASSPPSGAGETQYF	TGTGCCAGCTCACCACCCTCAGGGGCTGGGGAGACCCAGTACTTC
TRBV28	TRBJ1-1	NA	NA	CASSPGQGLNTEAFF	TGTGCCAGCAGTCCAGGTCAGGGCTTGAACACTGAAGCTTTCTTT
TRBV6-5	TRBJ2-1	TRBD2	NA	CASSYERGGANEQFF	TGTGCCAGCAGTTACGAGCGGGGGGGGGCCAATGAGCAGTTCTTC
TRBV7-8	TRBJ1-1	TRBD1	few	CASSSGTGGPNAEAFF	TGTGCCAGCAGCTCTGGGACAGGGGGACCGAACGCTGAAGCTTTCTTT
TRBV5-1	TRBJ2-5	TRBD2	NA	CASSGLAGIQETQYF	TGCGCCAGCAGCGGTCTAGCGGGGATCCAAGAGACCCAGTACTTC
TRBV11-2	TRBJ1-4	NA	NA	CASSLGGNEKLFF	TGTGCCAGCAGCTTAGGAGGAAATGAAAAACTGTTTTTT
TRBV6-2/TRBV6-3	TRBJ2-3	NA	NA	CASSYRWLGADTQYF	TGTGCCAGCAGTTACCGTTGGTTAGGGGCAGATACGCAGTATTTT
TRBV2	TRBJ2-3	TRBD2	NA	CASSFTSGGGDTQYF	TGTGCCAGCAGCTTCACTAGCGGGGGGGGAGATACGCAGTATTTT
TRBV7-3	TRBJ2-2	NA	NA	CASSLENTGELFF	TGTGCCAGCAGCCTAGAGAACACCGGGGAGCTGTTTTTT
TRBV9	TRBJ1-6	TRBD1	NA	CASSGDRGPNSPLHF	TGTGCCAGCAGCGGCGACAGGGGGCCTAATTCACCCCTCCACTTT
TRBV15	TRBJ1-3	NA	NA	CATTGSGNTIYF	TGTGCCACCACAGGGTCTGGAAACACCATATATTTT
TRBV30	TRBJ1-5	NA	NA	CAWSPRGNQPQHF	TGTGCCTGGAGTCCACGGGGCAATCAGCCCCAGCATTTT
TRBV4-1	TRBJ2-5	NA	NA	CASSQMSRGLGETQYF	TGCGCCAGCAGCCAAATGAGTCGGGGTTTGGGGGAGACCCAGTACTTC
TRBV4-2	TRBJ2-1	TRBD2	NA	CASSQEGTSYNEQFF	TGTGCCAGCAGCCAAGAAGGGACTAGTTACAATGAGCAGTTCTTC
TRBV2	TRBJ2-2	TRBD1	NA	CASSAQGADGELFF	TGTGCCAGCAGTGCTCAGGGGGCGGACGGGGAGCTGTTTTTT
TRBV28	TRBJ1-4	NA	few	CASSFGGQGNEKLFF	TGTGCCAGCAGTTTCGGGGGGCAGGGTAATGAAAAACTGTTTTTT
TRBV5-4	TRBJ2-5	TRBD2	NA	CASSRTSGGQETQYF	TGTGCCAGCAGCCGGACTAGCGGGGGGCAAGAGACCCAGTACTTC